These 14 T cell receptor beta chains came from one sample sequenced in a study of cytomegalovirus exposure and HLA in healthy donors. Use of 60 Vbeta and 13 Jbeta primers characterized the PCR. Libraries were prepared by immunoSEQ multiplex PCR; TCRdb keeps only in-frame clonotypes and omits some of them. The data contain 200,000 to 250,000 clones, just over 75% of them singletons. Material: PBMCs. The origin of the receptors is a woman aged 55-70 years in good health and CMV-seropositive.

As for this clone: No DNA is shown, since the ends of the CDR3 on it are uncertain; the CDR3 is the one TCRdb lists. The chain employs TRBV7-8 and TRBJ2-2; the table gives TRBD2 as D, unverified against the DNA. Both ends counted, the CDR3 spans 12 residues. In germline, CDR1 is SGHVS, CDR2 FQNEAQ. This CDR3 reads CASSFWRGELFF.

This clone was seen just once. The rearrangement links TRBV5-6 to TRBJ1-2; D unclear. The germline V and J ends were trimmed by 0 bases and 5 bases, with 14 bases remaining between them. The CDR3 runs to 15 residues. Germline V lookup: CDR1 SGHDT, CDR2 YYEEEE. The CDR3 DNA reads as TGTGCCAGCAGCTTGGGGGGTGCTCCGGGGTATGGCTACACCTTC. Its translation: CASSLGGAPGYGYTF.

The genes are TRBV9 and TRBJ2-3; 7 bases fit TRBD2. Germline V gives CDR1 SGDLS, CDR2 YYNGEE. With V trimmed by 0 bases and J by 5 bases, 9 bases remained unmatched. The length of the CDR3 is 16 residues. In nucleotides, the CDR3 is TGTGCCAGCAGCGTAGGGGGGGGAGTTACGAAAGATACGCAGTATTTT. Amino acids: CASSVGGGVTKDTQYF.

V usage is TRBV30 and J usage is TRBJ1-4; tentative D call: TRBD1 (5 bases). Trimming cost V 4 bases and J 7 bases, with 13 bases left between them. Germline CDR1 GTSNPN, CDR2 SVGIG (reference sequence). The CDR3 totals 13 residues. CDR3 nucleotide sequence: TGTGCCTGGAACCAGGGTGAAGTTGAAAAACTGTTTTTT. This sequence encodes CAWNQGEVEKLFF.

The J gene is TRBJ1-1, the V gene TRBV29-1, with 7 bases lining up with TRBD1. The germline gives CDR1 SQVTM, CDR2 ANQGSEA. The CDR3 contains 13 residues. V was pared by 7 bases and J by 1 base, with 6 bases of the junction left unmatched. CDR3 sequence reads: CSALTGPNTEAFF. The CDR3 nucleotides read TGCAGCGCATTGACAGGGCCGAACACTGAAGCTTTCTTT.

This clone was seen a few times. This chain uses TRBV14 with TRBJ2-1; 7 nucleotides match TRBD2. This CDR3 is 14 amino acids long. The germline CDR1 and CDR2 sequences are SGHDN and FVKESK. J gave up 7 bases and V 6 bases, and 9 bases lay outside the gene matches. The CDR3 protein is CASSYRDYVNEQFF. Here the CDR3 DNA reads TGTGCCAGCAGTTACCGGGACTACGTAAATGAGCAGTTCTTC.

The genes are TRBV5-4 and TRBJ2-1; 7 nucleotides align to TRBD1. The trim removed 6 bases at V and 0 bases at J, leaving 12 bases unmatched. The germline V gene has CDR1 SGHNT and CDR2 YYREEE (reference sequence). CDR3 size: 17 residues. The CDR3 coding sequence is TGTGCCAGCACCGAGTCAGGGGGTAGCGACTCCTACAATGAGCAGTTCTTC. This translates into CASTESGGSDSYNEQFF.

As DNA, the CDR3 is TGTGCCAGTTCACAGGGGCGGGGAGAGACCCAGTACTTC. As protein: CASSQGRGETQYF. V is TRBV19 and J is TRBJ2-5, with a tentative D call TRBD1 (7 bases). Germline CDR1 is LNHDA and CDR2 is SQIVND (reference sequence). There are 13 residues in the CDR3. V lost 8 bases and J 4 bases, leaving 14 bases between the germline ends.

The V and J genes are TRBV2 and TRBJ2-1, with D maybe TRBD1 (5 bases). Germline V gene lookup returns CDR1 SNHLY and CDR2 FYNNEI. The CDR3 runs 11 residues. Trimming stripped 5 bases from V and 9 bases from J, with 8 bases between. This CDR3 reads CASSLQGEQFF. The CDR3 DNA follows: TGTGCCAGCAGTCTTCAGGGTGAGCAGTTCTTC.

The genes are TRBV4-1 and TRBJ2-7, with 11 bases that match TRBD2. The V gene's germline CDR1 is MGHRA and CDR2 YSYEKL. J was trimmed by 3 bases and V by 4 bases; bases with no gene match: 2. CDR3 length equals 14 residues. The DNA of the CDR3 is TGCGCCAGCAGCCGACTAGCGGGGTTCTACGAGCAGTACTTC. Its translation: CASSRLAGFYEQYF.

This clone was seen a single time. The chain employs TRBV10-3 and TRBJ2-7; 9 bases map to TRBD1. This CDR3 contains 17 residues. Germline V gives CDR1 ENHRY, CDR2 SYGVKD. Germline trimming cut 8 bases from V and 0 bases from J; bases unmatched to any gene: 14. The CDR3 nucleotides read TGTGCCATCCCTGACGGTGGACAGGGGTGCTTCTCCTACGAGCAGTACTTC. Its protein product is CAIPDGGQGCFSYEQYF.

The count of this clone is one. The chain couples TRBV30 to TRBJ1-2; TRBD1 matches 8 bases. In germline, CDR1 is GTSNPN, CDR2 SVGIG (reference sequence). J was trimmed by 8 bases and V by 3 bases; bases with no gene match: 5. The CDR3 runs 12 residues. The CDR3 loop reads CAWSRDRKGYTF. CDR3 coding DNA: TGTGCCTGGAGCCGGGACAGGAAAGGCTACACCTTC.

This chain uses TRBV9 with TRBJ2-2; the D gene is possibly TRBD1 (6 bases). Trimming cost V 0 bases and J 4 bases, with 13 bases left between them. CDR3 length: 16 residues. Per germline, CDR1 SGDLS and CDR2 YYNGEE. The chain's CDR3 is CASSVGPGVRTGELFF. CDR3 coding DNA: TGTGCCAGCAGCGTAGGGCCAGGGGTTCGCACCGGGGAGCTGTTTTTT.

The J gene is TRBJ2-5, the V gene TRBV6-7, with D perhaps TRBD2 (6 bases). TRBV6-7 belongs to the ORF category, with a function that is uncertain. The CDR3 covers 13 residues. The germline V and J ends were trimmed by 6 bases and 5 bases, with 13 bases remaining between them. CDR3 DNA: TGTGCCAGCAGGTGCGGGGATGAGGAGACCCAGTACTTC. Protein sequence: CASRCGDEETQYF.